This entry lists 6 T cell receptor beta chains sequenced from one sample in a study of control samples from healthy donors and cancer patients. Sequencing was performed with immunoSEQ multiplex PCR; in TCRdb, only in-frame clones are kept and a portion is missing. The sample carries fewer than 200,000 clones, under 96% recorded once. What was sequenced was blood. These receptor sequences come from a woman younger than 45 in good health.

In this sample, this clone turned up a few times. The rearrangement joins TRBV23-1 to TRBJ2-4, with TRBD2 identical over 7 bases. TRBV23-1 is filed as an ORF, its function uncertain. V lost 6 bases and J lost 2; bases outside the gene matches: 10. The CDR3 runs 16 residues. The CDR3 spells CASSHGEGRPKNIQYF. Written as DNA, the CDR3 is TGCGCCAGCAGCCACGGGGAGGGGCGACCCAAAAACATTCAGTACTTC.

The chain has TRBV18 and TRBJ1-5; no reliable D call. Per the germline V gene, CDR1 is KGHSH and CDR2 is LQKENI. V lost 3 bases and J 10 bases, leaving 13 bases between the germline ends. The CDR3 loop spans 13 amino acids. The DNA of the CDR3 is TGTGCCAGCTCACCCCTGGACGGGGTACCCCAGCATTTT. It translates to CASSPLDGVPQHF.

This rearrangement joins TRBV4-2 to TRBJ1-2; 9 nucleotides match TRBD1. Germline assignment: CDR1 LGHNA and CDR2 YNFKEQ. The CDR3 length is 14 residues. V lost 3 bases and J lost 3; bases outside the gene matches: 2. CDR3 region: CASSQRTGDYGYTF. In DNA form, the CDR3 reads TGTGCCAGCAGCCAGAGGACAGGGGACTATGGCTACACCTTC.

The V and J genes are TRBV4-1 and TRBJ1-3; no reliable D call. The germline CDR1 and CDR2 sequences are MGHRA and YSYEKL. This CDR3 is built from 15 residues. Trimming left V 3 bases short and J 0 bases short, with 9 bases between. In DNA form, the CDR3 reads TGCGCCAGCAGCCATTCACATACCTCTGGAAACACCATATATTTT. Translated, it gives CASSHSHTSGNTIYF.

The CDR3 region has the DNA TGTGCCAGCTCACCAGGACGAGATCACTATGGCTACACCTTC. The encoded protein is CASSPGRDHYGYTF. V and J are TRBV18 and TRBJ1-2, with unresolved D. CDR3 size: 14 residues. Trimming took 2 bases from V and 3 from J, leaving 10 bases between them. In germline, CDR1 is KGHSH, CDR2 LQKENI.

This clone appeared a few times. The chain is built from TRBV14 and TRBJ2-1, with D possibly matching TRBD2 (6 bases). The CDR3 is made up of 17 amino acids. The V end lost 2 bases, the J end lost 4 bases, and 18 bases lay between the germline ends. Germline V gene sequence: CDR1 SGHDN, CDR2 FVKESK. CDR3 protein: CASSQTLGLGRYNEQFF. CDR3 bases: TGTGCCAGCAGCCAAACCCTCGGATTGGGGAGGTACAATGAGCAGTTCTTC.